The 17 T cell receptor beta chains presented below share a single source sample, sequenced in a study of shared clonotypes between healthy human individuals. The table came from immunoSEQ multiplex PCR; TCRdb's copy has only in-frame clones and leaves some out. The repertoire includes hundreds of thousands of clones, around 72% of them detected once, and approximately 1.6% sits in the top ten. Sequenced material: memory CD4+ T cells sorted from blood. As for subset: CD45RA-negative fraction. These receptors were obtained from a woman aged 25 to 39 in good health.

This clone was picked up a small number of times. The V and J genes are TRBV9 and TRBJ2-6; a possible D gene is TRBD1 (6 bases). The CDR3 length is 18 residues. CDR1 SGDLS and CDR2 YYNGEE come from the germline V gene. Trimming shortened V by 3 bases and J by 1 base, and 17 bases separated the two germline ends. The DNA of the CDR3 is TGTGCCAGCAGCGGAGCCCAGGGGTCGAAATCTGGGGCCAACGTCCTGACTTTC. Its protein is CASSGAQGSKSGANVLTF.

The CDR3 loop is CAIKDNLPTDTQYF. For the CDR3, the DNA is TGTGCCATCAAAGACAACCTGCCGACAGATACGCAGTATTTT. The rearrangement uses TRBV10-3 and TRBJ2-3; D is unclear. The CDR3 totals 14 residues. The germline V gene encodes CDR1 ENHRY and CDR2 SYGVKD. The V and J ends lost 7 bases and 3 bases respectively, with 14 bases between them.

The genes are TRBV7-3 and TRBJ2-3, with 7 positions matching TRBD2. Losses at the gene ends were 5 bases for V and 1 base for J; bases not matched to a gene: 6. There are 15 residues in the CDR3. Germline values: CDR1 SGHTA, CDR2 FQGTGA. The CDR3 region has the DNA TGTGCCAGCAGCCCCGGGACTATACGCACAGATACGCAGTATTTT. Translating gives CASSPGTIRTDTQYF.

This clone has more than one count but fewer than ten. The V gene is TRBV6-5, the J gene TRBJ2-1; TRBD1 or TRBD2 may be the D gene (5 bases each). The CDR3 consists of 14 residues. Germline loops: CDR1 MNHEY, CDR2 SVGAGI. V was pared by 2 bases and J by 2 bases, with 7 bases between. In DNA form, the CDR3 reads TGTGCCAGCAGTTACCTGGGGGCCTACAATGAGCAGTTCTTC. Encoded protein: CASSYLGAYNEQFF.

The chain uses TRBV2 and TRBJ2-7, with 8 bases aligning to TRBD2. With V trimmed by 1 base and J by 4 bases, 6 bases remained unmatched. Germline V lookup: CDR1 SNHLY, CDR2 FYNNEI. The length of the CDR3 is 15 residues. The DNA for the CDR3 is TGTGCCAGCAGTGAAGGGTCTAGCGGGTTATACGAGCAGTACTTC. Protein sequence: CASSEGSSGLYEQYF.

The chain combines TRBV2 with TRBJ2-5; D not certain. CDR3 length: 13 residues. Germline V CDR1 and CDR2: SNHLY, FYNNEI. V gave up 7 bases and J gave up 1 base, with 10 bases separating them. The DNA for the CDR3 is TGTGCCAGCAAGGGATACTTCCAAGAGACCCAGTACTTC. It is translated as CASKGYFQETQYF.

The chain uses TRBV11-2 and TRBJ2-5; 8 nucleotides line up with TRBD2. The germline CDR1 and CDR2 sequences are SGHAT and FQNNGV. This CDR3 has 15 amino acids. V was pared by 5 bases and J by 3 bases, with 8 bases of the junction left unmatched. CDR3 sequence (DNA): TGTGCCAGCAGCCCCGGTGTAGCGGGAAAAGAGACCCAGTACTTC. Protein product: CASSPGVAGKETQYF.

Only a few counts were recorded for this clone. The V gene is TRBV27, the J gene TRBJ2-3; D is possibly TRBD1 or TRBD2 (5 bases each). This CDR3 region has 14 residues. Trimming pared 5 bases from V and 6 bases from J, leaving 15 bases between. Germline CDR1 and CDR2: MNHEY and SMNVEV (reference sequence). The DNA of the CDR3 is TGTGCCAGCAGTGGGGGACGGTGGCGGGATACGCAGTATTTT. This encodes CASSGGRWRDTQYF.

The table lists this clone with many counts. The chain employs TRBV5-1 and TRBJ2-1; 13 bases agree with TRBD2. The CDR3 spans 18 residues. The ends lost 3 bases at V and 4 bases at J; junction bases unmatched: 10. Germline CDR1 and CDR2: SGHRS and YFSETQ. CDR3 residues: CASSSLAGGPIGYNEQFF. The CDR3 DNA follows: TGCGCCAGCAGCTCACTAGCGGGAGGGCCAATTGGGTACAATGAGCAGTTCTTC.

The chain uses TRBV30 and TRBJ2-7; 12 bases match TRBD1. There are 16 residues in the CDR3. Germline CDR1 is GTSNPN and CDR2 is SVGIG (reference sequence). After removal of 5 bases from V and 6 bases from J, the junction contained 14 bases not matched to a gene. In nucleotides, the CDR3 is TGTGCCTGGGACCGGGGACAGGGGGCTTCGTTTGCCGAGCAGTACTTC. It encodes CAWDRGQGASFAEQYF.

This sequence joins TRBV5-1 and TRBJ1-2; 8 bases are a match to TRBD1. CDR3 size: 16 residues. V shed 0 bases and J 3 bases; nucleotides not matched to a gene: 7. Germline V gives CDR1 SGHRS, CDR2 YFSETQ. CDR3 DNA sequence: TGCGCCAGCAGCTTGGGGCGGACAGGGAGTGACTATGGCTACACCTTC. Translated: CASSLGRTGSDYGYTF.

The rearrangement links TRBV5-1 to TRBJ1-1; no clear D gene. The V end was cut by 3 bases, the J end by 7 bases, with 16 bases between. The V gene's germline CDR1 is SGHRS and CDR2 YFSETQ. The CDR3 loop spans 14 amino acids. CDR3 nucleotide sequence: TGCGCCAGCAGCTCTACCGAGGCGGCACTTGAAGCTTTCTTT. It yields the protein CASSSTEAALEAFF.

This clone was observed a few times. The J gene is TRBJ2-3, the V gene TRBV5-1, with TRBD1 matching 9 bases. Germline V gives CDR1 SGHRS, CDR2 YFSETQ. The CDR3 covers 16 residues. The V and J ends lost 4 bases and 0 bases, in that order; junction bases with no gene match: 6. DNA for the CDR3: TGCGCCAGCAGCATTTCACAGGGGGCAAGCACAGATACGCAGTATTTT. Protein sequence: CASSISQGASTDTQYF.

The genes are TRBV11-3 and TRBJ1-1; D unresolved. The CDR3 loop spans 13 amino acids. Germline-derived CDR1 and CDR2 are SGHNT and YENEEA. V lost 5 bases and J lost 1, with 8 bases in between. The CDR3 spells CASSLWENTEAFF. The DNA of the CDR3 is TGTGCCAGCAGCCTCTGGGAGAACACTGAAGCTTTCTTT. The complete variable domain, with remaining parts taken from reference TRBV11-3 and TRBJ1-1, reads EAGVVQSPRYKIIEKKQPVAFWCNPISGHNTLYWYLQNLGQGPELLIRYENEEAVDDSQLPKDRFSAERLKGVDSTLKIQPAELGDSAVYLCASSLWENTEAFFGQGTRLTVV.

V is TRBV5-1 and J is TRBJ2-3; D remains ambiguous. The CDR3 is 13 amino acids. Germline CDR1 SGHRS, CDR2 YFSETQ. V was shortened by 6 bases and J by 4 bases, with 12 bases between the two germline ends. CDR3 coding DNA: TGCGCCAGCATGGCCCAAGGACCAGATACGCAGTATTTT. Translating it yields CASMAQGPDTQYF.

This clone was counted a single time. V gene TRBV5-1 combines with J gene TRBJ2-2; either TRBD1 or TRBD2 may supply D (5 bases each). The V end was cut by 5 bases, the J end by 1 base, with 15 bases between. From germline, CDR1 is SGHRS and CDR2 YFSETQ. This CDR3 region has 16 residues. The CDR3 nucleotides are TGCGCCAGCAGTCAAACCGGGACCGTGAACACCGGGGAGCTGTTTTTT. It codes for CASSQTGTVNTGELFF.

The chain joins TRBV7-9 to TRBJ2-5; 9 nucleotides line up with TRBD1. J lost 1 base, V lost 4 bases, and 10 bases had no gene match. The CDR3 consists of 17 residues. Germline V gene lookup returns CDR1 SEHNR and CDR2 FQNEAQ (reference sequence). CDR3: CASSSSNRGRPQETQYF. CDR3 DNA: TGTGCCAGCAGCTCATCCAACAGGGGGCGCCCCCAAGAGACCCAGTACTTC.